This record concerns one T cell receptor beta chain sequence. Per germline, CDR1 LNHDA and CDR2 SQIVND (reference sequence). Trimming stripped 8 bases from V and 1 base from J, with 17 bases between. CDR3 length equals 15 residues. The record originates from a study of circulating tumor DNA in untreated peripheral T-cell lymphoma. Method: immunoSEQ multiplex PCR; TCRdb's copy keeps in-frame clones and lacks some. The sample yields some 10,000 clones, around 76% seen once. V usage is TRBV19 and J usage is TRBJ1-1, with D possibly TRBD1 on 6 matching bases. Sequencing was carried out using tumor tissue. The receptor was derived from a human donor with peripheral T-cell lymphoma. CDR3 protein: CASRGGSWANTEAFF. For the CDR3, the DNA is TGTGCCAGTCGCGGGGGCTCCTGGGCGAACACTGAAGCTTTCTTT. The variable domain in full, with the rest retrieved from reference TRBV19 and TRBJ1-1, is DGGITQSPKYLFRKEGQNVTLSCEQNLNHDAMYWYRQDPGQGLRLIYYSQIVNDFQKGDIAEGYSVSREKKESFPLTVTSAQKNPTAFYLCASRGGSWANTEAFFGQGTRLTVV.